This TCR beta chain was retrieved from a study of cytomegalovirus exposure and HLA in healthy donors (dated by TCRdb to 2017 to 2019). Study-level background: According to an earlier analysis of several hundred of the donors, about 179 million T cells yielded 95 million to 140 million unique TCR beta sequences and approximately 300 Gb of sequence data. An earlier analysis of 587 of the donors used high-throughput TCR beta sequencing to judge whether each TCR beta V gene segment behaved as functional or pseudogenic. Typing coverage differed by locus: A, B, C, DRB1 and DQB1 were typed in about 629-640 donors, DQA1 in approximately 520, DPA1 in 600 to 610, and DPB1 in around 440. HLA typing covered class I and class II loci at four-digit resolution. About 310 gigabases of sequencing data and 80 million or so unique TCR sequences were included in an early release covering about 620 HLA-typed donors. All discovery cohort repertoires had been generated using a single sequencing platform. Among about 410 genotyped donors of the cohort, an average of around 240,000 unique TCR beta nucleotide sequences was sequenced per donor, of which roughly 18% were non-productive. To predict cytomegalovirus infection status, the study combined high-throughput TCR immunosequencing, statistical association of individual TCRs with disease status, and machine learning. Besides the first cohort of about 730 subjects, a separate validation cohort made up of some 110 different subjects was used. Genome-wide SNP genotypes for about 55% of the 666 donors were used in a later genetic analysis, which treated that subset as a discovery cohort. Among the 398 genotyped donors, approximately 76% belonged to the genetic ancestry cluster associated with self-reported Caucasian donors. A later analysis re-analyzed previously published TCR beta repertoires from 660 or so donors and added high-resolution HLA genotyping to study TCR occurrence patterns. Donor age, sex, ethnicity and CMV serostatus were compiled together with the repertoire data. The study aimed to test whether signatures of past pathogen exposure could be identified by cataloging public T cell receptors. Four to six DR-DQ haplotypes were handled as single units for association and clustering because linkage in the cohort was strong. The study used immunosequencing to profile the T cell repertoires of around 600 subjects and linked those repertoires to cytomegalovirus serostatus. Rather than drawing on any new phenotypic data, the later analysis identified candidate immune exposures from TCR beta sequences and the way those sequences occurred across donors. The paper as a whole reports these results and caveats: Correlated functional status among segregating V segments might be attributable to linkage disequilibrium, but an unknown experimental factor could not be ruled out. When HLA alleles, especially DR and DQ, strongly co-occurred, TCR associations were difficult to assign to individual alleles. According to a later analysis, parvovirus B19, influenza, CMV and Epstein-Barr virus appeared linked to several top co-occurrence clusters. Presence/absence analyses assumed roughly uniform sequencing depth across donors, an assumption that may not hold. A further reported finding was that TCR beta sequences accurately predicted the HLA-A and HLA-B alleles for most subjects in the first cohort. In vitro tests confirmed that three of the cytomegalovirus-associated TCR beta chains recognize cytomegalovirus antigens. For the cohort, immune exposure information was limited to CMV serostatus. The classifier was reported to diagnose cytomegalovirus status with high specificity and sensitivity in both the original cohort and the validation cohort. In a later analysis, HLA-associated TCR beta chains showed more clonal expansion and lower generation probabilities than non-associated chains that were equally common. According to the authors, the approach could potentially be generalized to other disease states and immunological phenotypes. An earlier analysis of around 600 of the donors showed that most TCR beta V segments appeared in productive rearrangements either about 90% or about 30% of the time, which broadly matched IMGT annotations. According to a later analysis, most CMV-associated TCR beta chains appeared to be HLA-restricted, and the HLA associations seemed to be driven largely by CMV exposure. A later genetic analysis associated a missense DCLRE1C variant with V-gene and J-gene trimming of TCR beta chains, and an independent cohort replicated the association. In a later genetic analysis, fewer N-insertions in productive TCRs were reported among donors in an Asian-associated ancestry cluster than the roughly 710-donor mean. Some IMGT-functional V segments, including TRBV6-2 and TRBV6-3, could not be distinguished by the 87-base-pair reads and were therefore excluded. The earlier analysis of around 600 of the donors excluded roughly 17 rarely observed V segments, including chromosome 9 orphons, because counts were too low. Only TCR beta chains were sequenced in this cohort, and the absence of alpha or paired-chain data limited detectable features. In a later analysis, TCR association rates were found to vary across HLA loci, with the most associated TCRs seen for DRB1 alleles and the fewest for HLA-C alleles. The sequencing pipeline was judged likely to have produced a cluster of highly shared sequence variants as a technical artifact. A later analysis associated about 17,000 TCR beta sequences with specific HLA alleles at a false discovery rate of 0.05. The study gave a list of 150 to 200 TCR beta chains associated with cytomegalovirus. Because some donors lacked HLA typing at each locus, the association tests relied only on the typed subset. Across donors, most TCR sequences were observed very rarely, whereas some public TCRs were present in many individuals.

In total, roughly 710 healthy bone marrow donors made up the cohort. Cohort members were all nominally healthy when sampled, although unrecorded immune exposures were likely present. The donor tested CMV seropositive and was one of the 289 seropositive cohort members. A peripheral blood sample was collected from each donor, and TCR beta sequencing was performed on peripheral blood mononuclear cells. Genomic DNA was extracted from the blood cell samples with the Qiagen DNeasy Blood Extraction Kit. Based on the germline V gene (reference sequence), the CDR1 and CDR2 sequences are SGHNT and YYREEE. Spanning cysteine to phenylalanine, the CDR3 consists of 14 amino acids. Only the CDR3 part of the read is kept: 42 bases, read in frame from the first base. Deletion took 1 base off V and 9 bases off J, with a span of 14 bases between the germline ends. In the case of this clone: It lacks a known antigen. There are no base qualities to consult, and no much larger clone falls within one base.

The library relied on the immunoSEQ multiplex PCR assay. For the multiplex PCR, a mixture combining 60 forward primers for TCR Vbeta segments and 13 reverse primers for TCR Jbeta segments was used. A multiplex PCR assay on genomic DNA amplified the CDR3 region of rearranged TCR beta genes. The amplified TCR beta libraries were sequenced on the Illumina HiSeq System as 87-base-pair reads. The authors processed their data as follows. A later analysis tallied 75 million to 95 million unique TCR beta chains across the 666 repertoires, and approximately 9.9 million of those chains were shared by two or more donors. To remove PCR and sequencing errors, raw reads were error-corrected and collapsed into unique sequences using a nearest-neighbor algorithm that merged closely related sequences. To assign V, D and J gene segments, CDR3 sequences were aligned to IMGT reference sequences. Each retained sequence needed at least a six-nucleotide match to both a V gene segment and a J gene segment. A rearrangement was called productive if the CDR3 had no stop codons and remained in frame with V and J, and every other rearrangement was called non-productive. CDR3 was defined according to IMGT convention as the region running from the second conserved V-encoded cysteine to the conserved J-encoded phenylalanine. The earlier analysis of 500 to 600 of the donors excluded sequences that lacked an unambiguous match to a single V gene segment. In an earlier analysis of approximately 610 of the donors, V segments were called functional above 56.7% productive rearrangements and were called segregating when the between-donor standard deviation exceeded 5%. To diagnose cytomegalovirus status from the catalog of TCR beta chain sequences, a statistical classification framework was built. V and J gene assignment, in a later analysis, came from comparing TCR nucleotide sequences with IMGT/GENE-DB human TR gene sequences. In a later analysis, CDR3 sequences and most-parsimonious VDJ recombination scenarios were assigned using the TCRdist pipeline. In a later analysis, every TCR beta chain was defined by the combination of its CDR3 amino acid sequence and its V-gene family, and reads without a unique V-gene family were dropped. As a way to deal with suspected cross-contamination and a sequencing artifact, a later analysis dropped 450 to 600 nucleotide sequences that were highly shared and had low generation probability. In a later analysis, a clonal expansion index was calculated for each public chain from normalized within-repertoire ranks of inferred template counts. In a later analysis, generation probabilities were computed using a VDJ recombination model fitted to out-of-frame rearrangements, and the results were checked against IGoR. A later analysis scored TCR-TCR, TCR-HLA and TCR-CMV co-occurrence with hypergeometric tests, applying a repertoire-size bias correction to TCR pairs. False discovery rates were estimated in a later analysis by permuting HLA or CMV assignments 20 times. In a later analysis, co-occurring TCRs were grouped using DBSCAN, with TCRdist sequence similarity added in when clustering inside HLA-allele-positive subsets. For co-occurrence clustering, repertoires with fewer than 30,000 or more than 120,000 public chains were excluded, along with roughly five repertoires with anomalous nucleotide sharing. Sourced from immuneACCESS, this table was stored by TCRdb with only in-frame sequences that have V and J called. A share of the clones is absent; for the studies checked, an unresolved V gene accounts for under half, and the remainder has no known explanation. That table supplies the V and J calls and clone size; D and trimming were determined from the DNA. The sample records tens of thousands of clones, around three quarters of which are singletons. Of the sample, around 4.3% is held by the ten largest clones.

The sequencing input was PBMCs. The chain joins TRBV5-4 to TRBJ2-1, with the D gene uncertain. The source of this sequence is a woman in her forties in good health and CMV-seropositive. At the DNA level, the sequence is TGTGCCAGCAGCTTGCTTTCGCGATCTATTGAGCAGTTCTTC. This is translated as CASSLLSRSIEQFF.